Listed here is a single TCR beta chain. Antigen specificity is unknown. Donors consisted of healthy bone marrow donors. The data were taken from a study of cytomegalovirus exposure and HLA in healthy donors. Study-wide points: Within the data, a cluster of highly shared sequence variants was likely a sequencing artifact.

The PCR contained 60 Vbeta and 13 Jbeta primers. Using immunoSEQ multiplex PCR, the repertoire was profiled, and TCRdb retains in-frame clones only, with some absent. The sample lists under 70,000 clones; about 65% were seen once. CDR3 length: 14 amino acids. Trimming left V 4 bases short and J 0 bases short, with 9 bases between. Germline assignment: CDR1 SNHLY and CDR2 FYNNEI. The chain has TRBV2 and TRBJ1-2, with D hard to call. Sequenced input: PBMCs. This clonotype was sampled from a woman in her 30s in good health and CMV-seronegative. CDR3 protein: CASSAGSANYGYTF. In DNA, the CDR3 is TGTGCCAGCAGTGCGGGGTCCGCTAACTATGGCTACACCTTC.